The 29 T cell receptor beta chains below come from one sample, sequenced in a study of OX40 agonist ivuxolimab in advanced cancers. Clones were read by immunoSEQ multiplex PCR, and TCRdb kept only the in-frame ones, dropping some. The sample contains 83,000 or so clones, 84% of which appear only once. This sample comprised CD4+ or CD8+ T cells sorted from blood, obtained in a trial of the OX40 agonist ivuxolimab. These receptors originate from an adult with an advanced solid tumor such as melanoma, head and neck, liver or kidney cancer.

This chain links TRBV6-5 with TRBJ2-7; either TRBD1 or TRBD2 may supply D (5 bases each). Germline V gene lookup returns CDR1 MNHEY and CDR2 SVGAGI. This CDR3 is 14 amino acids long. V shed 2 bases and J shed 2 bases, with 10 bases lying between them. CDR3 in amino acids: CASSYGAGAYEQYF. In DNA, the CDR3 is TGTGCCAGCAGTTACGGGGCCGGGGCCTACGAGCAGTACTTC.

The V gene is TRBV30, the J gene TRBJ1-2; 7 bases align to TRBD1. Germline V gene sequence: CDR1 GTSNPN, CDR2 SVGIG (reference sequence). This CDR3 comprises 14 residues. The V gene end was trimmed by 5 bases and the J gene end by 4 bases; junction bases not matched to a gene: 10. This CDR3 reads CAWSQDRAIYGYTF. Written as DNA, the CDR3 is TGTGCCTGGTCTCAAGACAGGGCGATCTATGGCTACACCTTC.

The gene calls are TRBV2 and TRBJ2-3; D is possibly TRBD2 (5 bases). The germline V and J ends were trimmed by 7 bases and 4 bases, with 15 bases remaining between them. Per germline, CDR1 SNHLY and CDR2 FYNNEI. The CDR3 has 14 amino acids. DNA of the CDR3: TGTGCCAGCACCCCAGGACTGGCCCCAGATACGCAGTATTTT. This codes for CASTPGLAPDTQYF.

V usage is TRBV16 and J usage is TRBJ1-2; D gene ambiguous. This CDR3 spans 13 amino acids. V was pared by 0 bases and J by 2 bases, with 4 bases between. The germline V gene encodes CDR1 KGHSY and CDR2 FQNENV. The CDR3 nucleotides read TGTGCCAGCAGCCAATCAGGGAACTATGGCTACACCTTC. Translation gives CASSQSGNYGYTF.

This clone was detected a few times. Other DNA sequences in the same sample also yield this CDR3. The chain links TRBV7-6 to TRBJ1-5, with D unresolved. V lost 5 bases and J 2 bases, leaving 7 bases between the germline ends. The CDR3 spans 13 residues. CDR1 and CDR2 from the germline V gene are SGHVS and FNYEAQ. CDR3 bases: TGTGCCAGCAGCCGGGGAGGCAATCAGCCCCAGCATTTT. Protein sequence: CASSRGGNQPQHF.

The rearrangement joins TRBV5-1 to TRBJ1-2; D unresolved. Germline CDR1 SGHRS, CDR2 YFSETQ. Trimming took 0 bases from V and 5 from J, leaving 14 bases between them. The CDR3 runs to 15 residues. The CDR3 here is CASSLATISEYGYTF. In DNA form, the CDR3 reads TGCGCCAGCAGCTTGGCCACGATATCGGAATATGGCTACACCTTC. The complete variable domain, with remaining parts taken from reference TRBV5-1 and TRBJ1-2, reads KAGVTQTPRYLIKTRGQQVTLSCSPISGHRSVSWYQQTPGQGLQFLFEYFSETQRNKGNFPGRFSGRQFSNSRSEMNVSTLELGDSALYLCASSLATISEYGYTFGSGTRLTVV.

The CDR3 protein is CASSAGTGGRSYGYTF. CDR3 nucleotides: TGTGCCAGCAGTGCCGGGACAGGGGGCCGGAGCTATGGCTACACCTTC. This chain connects TRBV5-6 to TRBJ1-2; 12 nucleotides align to TRBD1. Germline trimming cut 5 bases from V and 4 bases from J; bases unmatched to any gene: 9. Germline V gene lookup returns CDR1 SGHDT and CDR2 YYEEEE. The CDR3 runs to 16 residues.

Worth noting for this clone: Other DNA variants within this sample encode the same CDR3. The chain carries TRBV27 and TRBJ1-6; D is perhaps TRBD1 (6 bases). The germline CDR1 and CDR2 sequences are MNHEY and SMNVEV (reference sequence). V was shortened by 3 bases and J by 7 bases, with 16 bases between the two germline ends. The CDR3 sequence is 16 residues long. CDR3 amino acids: CASSFDRIGINSPLHF. In DNA form, the CDR3 reads TGTGCCAGCAGTTTTGACAGGATTGGCATAAATTCACCCCTCCACTTT.

The chain recombines TRBV11-2 with TRBJ2-3; TRBD1 agrees at 12 bases. V lost 1 base to trimming and J lost 5 bases; unmatched junction nucleotides: 10. CDR1 is SGHAT and CDR2 is FQNNGV in the germline V gene. The CDR3 contains 18 residues. The DNA for the CDR3 is TGTGCCAGCAGCTTAGTGGGTGGCGGGACAGGGGGCGTAGATACGCAGTATTTT. Amino acid sequence: CASSLVGGGTGGVDTQYF.

This chain connects TRBV2 to TRBJ2-1; 15 bases match TRBD2. CDR1 is SNHLY and CDR2 is FYNNEI in the germline V gene. The CDR3 spans 16 residues. J lost 9 bases, V lost 6 bases, and 9 bases had no gene match. CDR3 coding DNA: TGTGCCAGCAGCCGGGGACTAGCGGGGGGACGGGGTGAGCAGTTCTTC. Protein product: CASSRGLAGGRGEQFF. Supplemented by reference TRBV2 and TRBJ2-1, the full variable domain reads EPEVTQTPSHQVTQMGQEVILRCVPISNHLYFYWYRQILGQKVEFLVSFYNNEISEKSEIFDDQFSVERPDGSNFTLKIRSTKLEDSAMYFCASSRGLAGGRGEQFFGPGTRLTVL.

This clone was recorded a few times. This chain links TRBV9 with TRBJ2-3, with a tentative D call TRBD2 (6 bases). Germline V gives CDR1 SGDLS, CDR2 YYNGEE. Between the trimmed V and J ends, which lost 1 base and 5 bases, there was a span of 20 bases. The CDR3 totals 17 residues. CDR3 amino acids: CASSVFSGTLLQDTQYF. The CDR3, as DNA: TGTGCCAGCAGCGTATTTTCCGGGACTCTACTTCAAGATACGCAGTATTTT.

The chain joins TRBV11-1 to TRBJ2-2; possibly TRBD2 for D (6 bases). The ends were cut back, 4 bases at V and 1 base at J, with 7 bases in the middle. The CDR3 is 14 amino acids. Germline V gene lookup returns CDR1 SGHAT and CDR2 FQDESV (reference sequence). This CDR3 is CASSWGGNTGELFF. The CDR3, as DNA: TGTGCCAGCAGCTGGGGAGGGAACACCGGGGAGCTGTTTTTT.

The chain joins TRBV11-3 to TRBJ2-1; 7 positions match TRBD2. The germline gives CDR1 SGHNT, CDR2 YENEEA. The CDR3 consists of 13 residues. The V segment lost 0 bases and the J segment 8 bases; nucleotides outside the gene matches: 1. CDR3 sequence (DNA): TGTGCCAGCAGCTTAGATGCGGGGGATGAGCAGTTCTTC. Protein sequence: CASSLDAGDEQFF.

V and J are TRBV28 and TRBJ2-5; 13 nucleotides line up with TRBD2. Losses at the gene ends were 4 bases for V and 2 bases for J; bases not matched to a gene: 4. The CDR3 contains 16 residues. Germline values: CDR1 MDHEN, CDR2 SYDVKM. DNA of the CDR3: TGTGCCAGCAGTTCCTCACTAGCGGGGGGGCAAGAGACCCAGTACTTC. Translated, it gives CASSSSLAGGQETQYF. Filled out from reference TRBV28 and TRBJ2-5, the complete variable domain reads DVKVTQSSRYLVKRTGEKVFLECVQDMDHENMFWYRQDPGLGLRLIYFSYDVKMKEKGDIPEGYSVSREKKERFSLILESASTNQTSMYLCASSSSLAGGQETQYFGPGTRLLVL.

V is TRBV7-2 and J is TRBJ2-3; 11 bases fit TRBD2. Germline CDR1 SGHTA, CDR2 FQGNSA. The CDR3 spans 14 residues. J was trimmed by 5 bases and V by 5 bases; bases with no gene match: 3. Here the CDR3 reads CASSPGLAVDTQYF. CDR3 DNA sequence: TGTGCCAGCAGCCCGGGACTAGCGGTAGATACGCAGTATTTT.

J is TRBJ2-5 and V is TRBV7-9, with 9 bases fitting TRBD2. In germline, CDR1 is SEHNR, CDR2 FQNEAQ (reference sequence). The CDR3 is 15 residues long. After removal of 4 bases from V and 3 bases from J, the junction contained 6 bases not matched to a gene. The CDR3 nucleotides are TGTGCCAGCAGCTCGATAGCGGGGGCGGAAGAGACCCAGTACTTC. Residues: CASSSIAGAEETQYF.

The chain is built from TRBV7-8 and TRBJ2-7; a possible D gene is TRBD1 (6 bases). Looked up from germline, CDR1 is SGHVS and CDR2 is FQNEAQ. V lost 4 bases, J lost 9 bases, and 22 bases lay in between. The CDR3 covers 15 residues. The CDR3 sequence: CASSWTGTSSGGQYF. CDR3 DNA: TGTGCCAGCAGCTGGACCGGGACATCCTCAGGCGGGCAGTACTTC.

The chain is built from TRBV30 and TRBJ2-2, with D hard to call. The CDR3 spans 13 residues. V lost 3 bases and J 2 bases, leaving 7 bases between the germline ends. CDR1 is GTSNPN and CDR2 is SVGIG in the germline V gene (reference sequence). In DNA, the CDR3 is TGTGCCTGGAGAAGGGTAAACACCGGGGAGCTGTTTTTT. It translates to CAWRRVNTGELFF. Filled out from reference TRBV30 and TRBJ2-2, the complete variable domain reads SQTIHQWPATLVQPVGSPLSLECTVEGTSNPNLYWYRQAAGRGLQLLFYSVGIGQISSEVPQNLSASRPQDRQFILSSKKLLLSDSGFYLCAWRRVNTGELFFGEGSRLTVL.

The chain joins TRBV29-1 to TRBJ2-6; the match to TRBD1 covers 11 bases. This CDR3 has 18 amino acids. Germline V lookup: CDR1 SQVTM, CDR2 ANQGSEA. The V gene end was trimmed by 5 bases and the J gene end by 0 bases; junction bases not matched to a gene: 9. Written as DNA, the CDR3 is TGCAGCGTTAAGGACAGGGGGCTTCAGAGCTCTGGGGCCAACGTCCTGACTTTC. Protein sequence: CSVKDRGLQSSGANVLTF.

This chain connects TRBV19 to TRBJ2-1, with no clear D. Looked up from germline, CDR1 is LNHDA and CDR2 is SQIVND (reference sequence). This CDR3 contains 14 residues. Between the trimmed V and J ends, which lost 4 bases and 10 bases, there was a span of 17 bases. The CDR3 sequence: CASSTIKAHSEQFF. As DNA, the CDR3 is TGTGCCAGTAGTACCATCAAAGCGCATTCGGAGCAGTTCTTC. Together with reference TRBV19 and TRBJ2-1, the CDR3 gives the full variable domain: DGGITQSPKYLFRKEGQNVTLSCEQNLNHDAMYWYRQDPGQGLRLIYYSQIVNDFQKGDIAEGYSVSREKKESFPLTVTSAQKNPTAFYLCASSTIKAHSEQFFGPGTRLTVL.

J is TRBJ2-7 and V is TRBV4-2, with D possibly being TRBD2 (7 bases). There are 16 residues in the CDR3. Germline V gives CDR1 LGHNA, CDR2 YNFKEQ. Trimming stripped 4 bases from V and 4 bases from J, with 20 bases between. CDR3 nucleotides: TGTGCCAGCAGCCCCGAAGGGGGTCCGGGAGGTTACGAGCAGTACTTC. It encodes CASSPEGGPGGYEQYF.

The V and J genes are TRBV5-6 and TRBJ2-3; 11 bases line up with TRBD2. Per germline, CDR1 SGHDT and CDR2 YYEEEE. V lost 6 bases to trimming and J lost 6 bases; unmatched junction nucleotides: 9. The CDR3 has 15 amino acids. The CDR3 spells CASTLHLAGGDTQYF. The CDR3 bases are TGTGCCAGCACCCTCCATCTAGCGGGGGGTGATACGCAGTATTTT.

V and J are TRBV28 and TRBJ2-5, with 9 bases matching TRBD1. Trimming removed 5 bases from V and 3 bases from J; junction bases left unmatched: 7. This CDR3 has 15 residues. The germline V gene encodes CDR1 MDHEN and CDR2 SYDVKM. The chain's CDR3 is CASSPLGTGKETQYF. DNA for the CDR3: TGTGCCAGCAGTCCTCTCGGGACAGGGAAAGAGACCCAGTACTTC.

The sample holds a few counts of this clone. Other nucleotide sequences in the sample specify the same CDR3. V is TRBV2 and J is TRBJ1-5, with a tentative D call TRBD1 (6 bases). With 7 bases removed from V and 7 bases from J, the gap between germline ends came to 17 bases. The CDR3 is made up of 14 amino acids. Per germline, CDR1 SNHLY and CDR2 FYNNEI. CDR3 loop: CASTLETGRQPQHF. DNA of the CDR3: TGTGCCAGCACTCTTGAAACAGGGAGGCAGCCCCAGCATTTT.

V gene TRBV5-4 combines with J gene TRBJ2-3, with TRBD1 matching 9 bases. CDR1 SGHNT and CDR2 YYREEE come from the germline V gene (reference sequence). J lost 4 bases, V lost 4 bases, and 7 bases had no gene match. This CDR3 comprises 15 residues. CDR3 amino acids: CASSLTGQGSDTQYF. Written as DNA, the CDR3 is TGTGCCAGCAGCCTTACGGGACAGGGCTCAGATACGCAGTATTTT.

The CDR3 DNA reads as TGTGCCAGAAGCTTTTTTAAGGCTACGTGGGAGACCCAGTACTTC. Protein product: CARSFFKATWETQYF. The chain couples TRBV5-3 to TRBJ2-5; unclear D gene. TRBV5-3 counts as an open reading frame of uncertain function. The CDR3 is 15 amino acids. V was cut by 2 bases and J by 5 bases, with 16 bases left in between.

This clone was observed a few times. This chain joins TRBV9 and TRBJ2-7; D perhaps matches TRBD2 (5 bases). Germline CDR1 reads SGDLS; CDR2 reads YYNGEE. The CDR3 consists of 13 residues. V dropped 4 bases and J dropped 5 bases, with 13 bases sitting between them. CDR3 in DNA: TGTGCCAGCAGCCCCCGTGGGAGAGACGAGCAGTACTTC. Protein product: CASSPRGRDEQYF.

This clone was seen only once. The chain has TRBV6-5 and TRBJ2-5; TRBD1 aligns across 8 bases. CDR3 length: 14 amino acids. V lost 7 bases, J lost 4 bases, and 8 bases stayed unmatched. Germline CDR1 is MNHEY and CDR2 is SVGAGI. The CDR3, as DNA: TGTGCCAGCATCGACAGGGGAGGAGGAGAGACCCAGTACTTC. Protein product: CASIDRGGGETQYF.

V is TRBV6-5 and J is TRBJ1-2; TRBD1 agrees at 8 bases. Germline V gene data show CDR1 as MNHEY and CDR2 as SVGAGI. The CDR3 spans 15 residues. V lost 0 bases to trimming and J lost 6 bases; unmatched junction nucleotides: 6. This CDR3 is CASSYSARGRDGYTF. CDR3 DNA sequence: TGTGCCAGCAGTTACTCCGCCAGGGGGCGGGATGGCTACACCTTC.